Shown below are 29 T cell receptor beta chains from a single sample sequenced in a study of T cell changes during pregnancy in multiple sclerosis. TCRdb's table, derived via immunoSEQ multiplex PCR, lists solely in-frame clones and lacks some. The sample has about 59,000 clones, 92% seen once; the top ten hold less than 2.5%. The sequencing here drew on peripheral blood, taken in the first trimester of pregnancy. The receptors originated from a female donor with multiple sclerosis, enrolled in a pregnancy study.

The chain carries TRBV29-1 and TRBJ2-5; D call uncertain. The CDR3 contains 12 residues. The V gene's germline CDR1 is SQVTM and CDR2 ANQGSEA. V lost 6 bases and J 5 bases, leaving 13 bases between the germline ends. CDR3 in amino acids: CSVAIDGETQYF. The CDR3 nucleotides read TGCAGCGTCGCCATCGACGGGGAGACCCAGTACTTC.

The chain employs TRBV6-1 and TRBJ2-7, with 8 bases identical to TRBD1. Germline CDR1 and CDR2: MNHNS and SASEGT. This CDR3 comprises 14 residues. The V segment lost 0 bases and the J segment 3 bases; nucleotides outside the gene matches: 1. This CDR3 is CASSEAGTGYEQYF. CDR3 bases: TGTGCCAGCAGTGAAGCGGGGACAGGCTACGAGCAGTACTTC.

The CDR3 spells CASSLSLQGVYTDTQYF. CDR3 DNA sequence: TGTGCCAGCAGTTTATCGTTACAGGGGGTATACACAGATACGCAGTATTTT. The chain links TRBV27 to TRBJ2-3; 8 bases map to TRBD1. The germline CDR1 and CDR2 sequences are MNHEY and SMNVEV (reference sequence). V lost 0 bases to trimming and J lost 2 bases; unmatched junction nucleotides: 7. This CDR3 comprises 17 residues.

The rearrangement links TRBV6-5 to TRBJ2-7, with TRBD1 as a possible D gene (6 bases). CDR3 length: 15 residues. Germline assignment: CDR1 MNHEY and CDR2 SVGAGI. V gave up 0 bases and J gave up 2 bases, with 11 bases separating them. The CDR3 protein is CASSYSRTVTYEQYF. CDR3 nucleotide sequence: TGTGCCAGCAGTTACTCCCGGACAGTCACCTACGAGCAGTACTTC.

The rearrangement joins TRBV18 to TRBJ2-5; 7 nucleotides match TRBD1. J was trimmed by 2 bases and V by 2 bases; bases with no gene match: 11. The V gene's germline CDR1 is KGHSH and CDR2 LQKENI. The CDR3 runs 17 residues. In DNA form, the CDR3 reads TGTGCCAGCTCACCATTGGGATTGGGACAGTCACAAGAGACCCAGTACTTC. This codes for CASSPLGLGQSQETQYF.

The chain uses TRBV5-5 and TRBJ2-5, with D perhaps matching TRBD2 (7 bases). V was shortened by 0 bases and J by 0 bases, with 15 bases between the two germline ends. In germline, CDR1 is SGHKS, CDR2 YYEKEE (reference sequence). The CDR3 runs 17 residues. CDR3 region: CASSLEGGPQYQETQYF. The CDR3 region has the DNA TGTGCCAGCAGCTTGGAGGGGGGGCCCCAGTACCAAGAGACCCAGTACTTC.

The gene calls are TRBV2 and TRBJ1-5; TRBD1 matches 8 bases. Trimming at V came to 4 bases and at J to 3 bases, leaving 2 bases not matched to a gene. The V gene's germline CDR1 is SNHLY and CDR2 FYNNEI. The CDR3 runs to 14 residues. The CDR3: CASSGQGLNQPQHF. The DNA of the CDR3 is TGTGCCAGCAGTGGACAGGGGCTCAATCAGCCCCAGCATTTT. Looking up the rest from reference TRBV2 and TRBJ1-5 gives the full variable domain: EPEVTQTPSHQVTQMGQEVILRCVPISNHLYFYWYRQILGQKVEFLVSFYNNEISEKSEIFDDQFSVERPDGSNFTLKIRSTKLEDSAMYFCASSGQGLNQPQHFGDGTRLSIL.

The rearrangement joins TRBV7-2 to TRBJ1-2, with D unresolved. V gave up 6 bases and J gave up 1 base, with 9 bases separating them. CDR3 length: 13 residues. Germline lookup yields CDR1 SGHTA and CDR2 FQGNSA. CDR3 sequence (DNA): TGTGCCAGCAGTTTCCGGGATAACTATGGCTACACCTTC. Translation: CASSFRDNYGYTF.

V usage is TRBV4-1 and J usage is TRBJ2-7; tentatively, D is TRBD2 (6 bases). Looked up from germline, CDR1 is MGHRA and CDR2 is YSYEKL. The CDR3 runs to 15 residues. The V end was cut by 4 bases, the J end by 4 bases, with 17 bases between. The CDR3 DNA sequence: TGCGCCAGCAGCCCGAAAGGGGACTTACCTTACGAGCAGTACTTC. Encoded protein: CASSPKGDLPYEQYF.

This clone was seen once. The chain combines TRBV7-3 with TRBJ1-1; D is unresolved. Germline V lookup: CDR1 SGHTA, CDR2 FQGTGA. Trimming removed 5 bases from V and 0 bases from J, with 16 bases in between. CDR3 length: 16 amino acids. CDR3 DNA: TGTGCCAGCAGCCCAGTCAGTATCCGAATGAACACTGAAGCTTTCTTT. It is translated as CASSPVSIRMNTEAFF.

The V and J genes are TRBV7-9 and TRBJ2-5; no clear D. Germline CDR1 SEHNR, CDR2 FQNEAQ (reference sequence). V lost 6 bases to trimming and J lost 3 bases, with 11 bases between them. The CDR3 has 13 amino acids. The CDR3 DNA follows: TGTGCCAGCAGTTGGCGGAGAGAAGAGACCCAGTACTTC. Residues: CASSWRREETQYF.

The rearrangement links TRBV4-3 to TRBJ2-7; 9 nucleotides match TRBD2. Germline V gives CDR1 LGHNA, CDR2 YSLEER. V trimming: 0 bases; J trimming: 2 bases; junction bases outside the gene matches: 5. The CDR3 runs 16 residues. DNA for the CDR3: TGCGCCAGCAGCCAAGATGTAGCGGGAGTTCCCTACGAGCAGTACTTC. Translation gives CASSQDVAGVPYEQYF.

This sequence joins TRBV5-1 and TRBJ2-7; weak D call: TRBD2 (6 bases). The CDR3 is 13 residues long. The ends were cut back, 0 bases at V and 7 bases at J, with 11 bases in the middle. Germline lookup yields CDR1 SGHRS and CDR2 YFSETQ. The CDR3 region has the DNA TGCGCCAGCAGCTTGGAGGCGGGAAGGGAGCAGTACTTC. Its translation is CASSLEAGREQYF. The variable domain in full, completed from reference TRBV5-1 and TRBJ2-7, reads KAGVTQTPRYLIKTRGQQVTLSCSPISGHRSVSWYQQTPGQGLQFLFEYFSETQRNKGNFPGRFSGRQFSNSRSEMNVSTLELGDSALYLCASSLEAGREQYFGPGTRLTVT.

This chain connects TRBV6-4 to TRBJ2-3, with 13 bases lining up with TRBD2. This CDR3 is built from 15 residues. With V trimmed by 6 bases and J by 5 bases, 5 bases remained unmatched. Germline V gene lookup returns CDR1 MRHNA and CDR2 SNTAGT. CDR3 residues: CASSRTSGSVDTQYF. The CDR3, as DNA: TGTGCCAGCAGCCGGACTAGCGGGAGTGTAGATACGCAGTATTTT.

This chain joins TRBV15 and TRBJ1-5; D remains ambiguous. The CDR3 covers 16 residues. Trimming took 1 base from V and 1 from J, leaving 11 bases between them. Looked up from germline, CDR1 is LNHNV and CDR2 is YYDKDF (reference sequence). DNA of the CDR3: TGTGCCACCAGCAGAGCGAGGGTATTGAGCAATCAGCCCCAGCATTTT. Translation: CATSRARVLSNQPQHF.

This clone appeared once. This chain uses TRBV27 with TRBJ2-1; no reliable D call. V lost 3 bases to trimming and J lost 7 bases, with 13 bases between them. From germline, CDR1 is MNHEY and CDR2 SMNVEV (reference sequence). This CDR3 is 14 amino acids long. The CDR3 DNA sequence: TGTGCCAGCAGTTTTGGCGGTCTGGGTAATGAGCAGTTCTTC. It translates to CASSFGGLGNEQFF.

CDR3 in DNA: TGTGCCAGCAGCTTAGAGGGACTAGCGGGAGTGGAGACCCAGTACTTC. Its translation: CASSLEGLAGVETQYF. The chain has TRBV11-3 and TRBJ2-5; 14 bases match TRBD2. CDR3 length equals 16 residues. V was pared by 0 bases and J by 5 bases, with 2 bases of the junction left unmatched. CDR1 is SGHNT, CDR2 YENEEA, per germline.

V gene TRBV5-6 combines with J gene TRBJ1-1, with TRBD1 matching 7 bases. The CDR3 runs to 15 residues. Germline V gene lookup returns CDR1 SGHDT and CDR2 YYEEEE. The J segment lost 7 bases and the V segment lost 6 bases, leaving 15 bases of the junction unmatched. The CDR3 sequence: CASTHGAGGKSEAFF. CDR3 in DNA: TGTGCCAGCACCCACGGGGCAGGGGGGAAAAGTGAAGCTTTCTTT. Together with reference TRBV5-6 and TRBJ1-1, the CDR3 gives the full variable domain: DAGVTQSPTHLIKTRGQQVTLRCSPKSGHDTVSWYQQALGQGPQFIFQYYEEEERQRGNFPDRFSGHQFPNYSSELNVNALLLGDSALYLCASTHGAGGKSEAFFGQGTRLTVV.

The chain employs TRBV4-2 and TRBJ2-1, with TRBD2 as a possible D gene (5 bases). The CDR3 has 16 amino acids. Germline V gene sequence: CDR1 LGHNA, CDR2 YNFKEQ. V lost 1 base to trimming and J lost 6 bases, with 16 bases between them. CDR3 bases: TGTGCCAGCAGCCAAGCCGAGGGTGCGTTGGGCAATGAGCAGTTCTTC. Translating it yields CASSQAEGALGNEQFF.

In this sample, this clone turned up a few times. V gene TRBV7-9 combines with J gene TRBJ1-3; D possibly corresponds to TRBD1 (6 bases). This CDR3 comprises 16 residues. V lost 4 bases to trimming and J lost 3 bases, with 16 bases between them. Germline V gene lookup returns CDR1 SEHNR and CDR2 FQNEAQ (reference sequence). The DNA of the CDR3 is TGTGCCAGCAGCTCACCGACAGGATGGGATGGAAACACCATATATTTT. Encoded protein: CASSSPTGWDGNTIYF.

This sequence joins TRBV4-3 and TRBJ2-5; 7 positions agree with TRBD2. V lost 2 bases to trimming and J lost 5 bases; unmatched junction nucleotides: 8. CDR1 is LGHNA, CDR2 YSLEER, per germline. This CDR3 is 15 amino acids long. The CDR3: CASSQQGGRGETQYF. The CDR3 DNA reads as TGCGCCAGCAGCCAACAGGGCGGGAGAGGGGAGACCCAGTACTTC.

V gene TRBV7-8 combines with J gene TRBJ1-1, with D maybe TRBD1 (6 bases). Deletions cut 5 bases from V and 4 bases from J, with 11 bases between. The CDR3 sequence is 13 residues long. The germline V gene has CDR1 SGHVS and CDR2 FQNEAQ. The CDR3 DNA sequence: TGTGCCAGCAGCCGACAGGTCGGCACTGAAGCTTTCTTT. It encodes CASSRQVGTEAFF.

The V and J genes are TRBV6-4 and TRBJ2-3; 13 bases align to TRBD2. Per the germline V gene, CDR1 is MRHNA and CDR2 is SNTAGT. The CDR3 is made up of 15 amino acids. The V segment lost 3 bases and the J segment 4 bases; nucleotides outside the gene matches: 1. CDR3 in amino acids: CASSELAGGPDTQYF. The CDR3 DNA is TGTGCCAGCAGTGAACTAGCGGGAGGGCCAGATACGCAGTATTTT.

There are a few counts of this clone. This chain uses TRBV7-9 with TRBJ1-2, with D possibly TRBD1 on 5 matching bases. This CDR3 spans 14 amino acids. V was pared by 3 bases and J by 8 bases, with 16 bases between. Germline loops: CDR1 SEHNR, CDR2 FQNEAQ (reference sequence). The DNA of the CDR3 is TGTGCCAGCAGCTTGGGACTGCTGAAGGAGGGCTACACCTTC. As protein: CASSLGLLKEGYTF.

The rearrangement joins TRBV4-3 to TRBJ2-1; 10 bases map to TRBD2. The CDR3 spans 15 residues. The V and J ends lost 4 bases and 13 bases, in that order; junction bases with no gene match: 13. Germline CDR1 reads LGHNA; CDR2 reads YSLEER. The chain's CDR3 is CASSPRAGGGLNQFF. Written as DNA, the CDR3 is TGCGCCAGCAGCCCGCGAGCGGGAGGGGGATTAAATCAGTTCTTC.

J is TRBJ2-1 and V is TRBV29-1; D is perhaps TRBD2 (6 bases). V lost 4 bases and J 4 bases, leaving 17 bases between the germline ends. The CDR3 runs 15 residues. Germline values: CDR1 SQVTM, CDR2 ANQGSEA. As DNA, the CDR3 is TGCAGCGTTGTCAATCGGGAGAGACCTTACAATGAGCAGTTCTTC. This encodes CSVVNRERPYNEQFF.

The J gene is TRBJ2-2, the V gene TRBV4-1, with 9 bases identical to TRBD1. The CDR3 has 15 residues. With V trimmed by 5 bases and J by 6 bases, 7 bases remained unmatched. The germline CDR1 and CDR2 sequences are MGHRA and YSYEKL. The CDR3 DNA sequence: TGCGCCAGCAGCTACCGGGACAGGGTATCCGGGGAGCTGTTTTTT. This gives the protein CASSYRDRVSGELFF.

In this sample, this clone turned up once. The chain joins TRBV11-2 to TRBJ2-7, with D maybe TRBD2 (5 bases). The V gene's germline CDR1 is SGHAT and CDR2 FQNNGV. V was cut by 0 bases and J by 7 bases, with 10 bases left in between. The CDR3 extends over 13 amino acids. DNA for the CDR3: TGTGCCAGCAGCTTAGACGAGGGAGAGGAGCAGTACTTC. It encodes CASSLDEGEEQYF.

This sequence joins TRBV2 and TRBJ2-7, with TRBD2 matching over 13 bases. Per the germline V gene, CDR1 is SNHLY and CDR2 is FYNNEI. There are 15 residues in the CDR3. V was clipped by 6 bases and J by 2 bases; unmatched bases: 4. CDR3 amino acids: CASRELAGGPYEQYF. The DNA for the CDR3 is TGTGCCAGCAGAGAACTAGCGGGAGGGCCCTACGAGCAGTACTTC.